The clone carrying this T cell receptor beta chain was seen a few times. The target antigen is unknown. This record belongs to a study of blood T cells in healthy people across ages. Study-wide results and limits: Unsorted PBMCs prevented conclusive naive versus antigen-experienced comparison.

The CDR3 contains 13 residues. V was shortened by 2 bases and J by 10 bases, with 12 bases between the two germline ends. Per the germline V gene, CDR1 is SGHAT and CDR2 is FQNNGV. A J-beta primer mix and a sample-barcoded 5' primer were used in a second PCR of about 7 to 12 cycles. A template-switch adaptor that had 12 random nucleotides put a tag on each cDNA molecule. TCRdb re-derived calls from the 5' RACE reads in MiXCR, one entry per CDR3 protein. The repertoire holds 1.5 million to 2 million distinct CDR3 sequences, with 28% as singletons. Specimen: blood. V gene TRBV11-2 combines with J gene TRBJ2-1; perhaps TRBD2 as D (5 bases). This receptor was identified in a woman between 25 and 40 years old in good health. The CDR3 here is CASSLSGKREQFF. The CDR3 nucleotides are TGTGCCAGCAGCTTAAGCGGAAAGAGGGAGCAGTTCTTC.